The text below deals with one T cell receptor (beta chain). It has no known antigen specificity. Base qualities are not recorded, but no much larger clone differs from it by a single base. From a lookup of the germline V gene, CDR1 and CDR2 are LGHNA and YNFKEQ. Cut back by 4 bases and 5 bases, the V and J ends lie 11 bases apart. The CDR3 holds 13 amino acids from the cysteine to the phenylalanine. This entry keeps only the CDR3 DNA: 39 bases, framed from base 1. This record comes from a study of blood T cell repertoires in COVID-19 (TCRdb year 2020). Looking at the study overall: Samples from collaborators originated in the United States, Italy and Spain and spanned both the acute and convalescent phases of COVID-19. The prospective study material was composed of cDNA or gDNA derived from T cells, B-cell-depleted T cells, or PBMCs. The dataset comprised deeply sampled blood TCRbeta repertoires from subjects exposed to, actively infected with, or recovered from COVID-19. The repertoires were released in a freely available public database intended as a resource for research on the immune response to SARS-CoV-2. The samples were drawn from the first 160 participants of the ongoing ImmuneRACE study and from 1,254 subjects provided by 6 global collaborators. Nearly every sample came with metadata listing a de-identified subject ID, COVID-19 status, age in years and sex. Where available, HLA class I and class II types were taken from metadata supplied by the sample provider and were not determined by assay-based typing.

Each collaborating institution followed its own protocols to collect whole blood in K2EDTA tubes. For TCRbeta analysis, collaborator samples were shipped as frozen whole blood, as isolated PBMCs, or as DNA extracted from either sample type. TCRbeta CDR3 regions were amplified from genomic DNA by means of the immunoSEQ Assay, a bias-controlled multiplex PCR. Regarding the original processing steps: The number of nucleated cells in each sample was estimated by amplification of reference gene primers within the assay. Sequence reads were collapsed and filtered to measure the absolute abundance of every unique TCRbeta CDR3 rearrangement. For each sample, productive Simpson clonality was calculated by taking the square root of Simpson's diversity index across productive rearrangements. Not all clones reach the TCRdb copy of this immuneACCESS table, which keeps in-frame sequences only. Checked studies attribute under half of the gap to unresolved V genes and leave the rest unexplained. That table is the source of V, J and clone size, and D and trimming were worked out from the DNA. A total of around 140,000 clones appear in this sample, 76% of them only once. The ten most abundant clones make up 4.5% to 5% of the sample.

What the work shows at the level of the full study, not this receptor alone: The amount of clinical and demographic metadata varied by source and participant and was provided uncurated.

Sequenced: peripheral blood. The sequence joins TRBV4-2 to TRBJ1-1, with the D segment identity uncertain. This TCR derives from a woman older than 75 with active or convalescent COVID-19. This receptor carries the CDR3 CASSPDGGTEAFF. The base sequence is TGTGCCAGCAGCCCCGATGGAGGGACTGAAGCTTTCTTT.